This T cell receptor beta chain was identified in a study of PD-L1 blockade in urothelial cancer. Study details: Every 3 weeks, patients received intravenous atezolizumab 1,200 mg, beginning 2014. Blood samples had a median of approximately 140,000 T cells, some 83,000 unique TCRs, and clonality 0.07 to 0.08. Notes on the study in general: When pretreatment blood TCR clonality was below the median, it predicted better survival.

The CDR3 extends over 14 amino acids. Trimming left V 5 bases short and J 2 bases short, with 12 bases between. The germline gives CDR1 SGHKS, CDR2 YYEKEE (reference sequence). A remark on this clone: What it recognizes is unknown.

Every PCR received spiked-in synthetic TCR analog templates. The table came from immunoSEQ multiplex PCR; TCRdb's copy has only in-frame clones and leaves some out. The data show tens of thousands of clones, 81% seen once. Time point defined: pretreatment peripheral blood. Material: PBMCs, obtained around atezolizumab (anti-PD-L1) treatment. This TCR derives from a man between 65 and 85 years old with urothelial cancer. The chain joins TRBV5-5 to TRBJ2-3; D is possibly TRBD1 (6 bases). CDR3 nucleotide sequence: TGTGCCAGCAGTCGCAGGGGATACACAGATACGCAGTATTTT. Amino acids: CASSRRGYTDTQYF.